The 21 T cell receptor beta chains below were found in one sample sequenced in a study of T cells in Graves' hyperthyroidism and ophthalmopathy. RNA transcripts gave rise to amplified TCR beta CDR3 regions. The HTBI set primed first-round TCR CDR3 RT-PCR. TCRdb fed the multiplex PCR reads into MiXCR, producing one record per CDR3 protein. The sample holds 500,000 to 750,000 distinct CDR3 sequences; roughly 50% are singletons and the top ten take around 7.7%. The sample consisted of peripheral blood or thyroid tissue (not recorded which). All receptors derive from a woman between 18 and 30 years old with Graves' hyperthyroidism.

About this clonotype: A much larger clone differs from this one at a single base, so this may be a read error. The rearrangement links TRBV7-3 to TRBJ2-2, with D perhaps TRBD2 (5 bases). Germline V gene lookup returns CDR1 SGHTA and CDR2 FQGTGA. The CDR3 covers 15 residues. The CDR3 sequence: CASSKEAANTGEPFF. Written as DNA, the CDR3 is TGTGCCAGCAGCAAGGAGGCAGCGAACACCGGGGAGCCGTTTTTT.

This clonotype was counted a single time. Compared with germline, one end of the junction differs, possibly owing to a read error. The genes are TRBV24-1 and TRBJ1-2; 9 bases match TRBD1. Germline CDR1 KGHDR, CDR2 SFDVKD. This CDR3 region has 16 residues. The CDR3 region has the DNA TGTGCCAGCAGTTACGTTAGCGGGACAGGGCGACATGGCTACACCTTC. It codes for CASSYVSGTGRHGYTF.

The rearrangement uses TRBV10-3 and TRBJ2-5; TRBD2 aligns across 7 bases. This CDR3 region has 16 residues. Germline V CDR1 and CDR2: ENHRY, SYGVKD. The junction had 14 bases not matched to a gene; V was cut back by 5 bases and J by 5 bases. The CDR3 reads CAISPRGGEGTETQYF. CDR3 bases: TGTGCCATCAGTCCGAGGGGAGGGGAAGGGACTGAGACCCAGTACTTC.

The chain has TRBV29-1 and TRBJ2-5; D might be TRBD2 (6 bases). Germline V gene sequence: CDR1 SQVTM, CDR2 ANQGSEA. V was clipped by 1 base and J by 1 base, with 7 bases between them. The CDR3 is made up of 13 amino acids. CDR3 sequence reads: CSVEVGGQETQYF. CDR3 nucleotide sequence: TGCAGCGTTGAAGTGGGAGGCCAAGAGACCCAGTACTTC.

The V call is TRBV29-1, the J call TRBJ2-7; 13 nucleotides match TRBD2. Unmatched junction bases numbered 11, after V lost 7 bases and J lost 2 bases. CDR1 is SQVTM, CDR2 ANQGSEA, per germline. The CDR3 loop spans 16 amino acids. The CDR3, as DNA: TGCAGCGAGAGGCGGTGGACTAGCGGGAGTACCTACGAGCAGTACTTC. Translated: CSERRWTSGSTYEQYF.

The table lists this clonotype with many counts. This chain joins TRBV3-1 and TRBJ2-7; maybe TRBD2 (5 bases). The V gene's germline CDR1 is LGHDT and CDR2 YNNKEL (reference sequence). V was shortened by 4 bases and J by 7 bases, with 11 bases between the two germline ends. The CDR3 contains 12 residues. For the CDR3, the DNA is TGTGCCAGCAGCCGCCGGACTCGAGAGCAGTACTTC. Its protein product is CASSRRTREQYF.

The chain links TRBV7-8 to TRBJ1-5; D might be TRBD1 (6 bases). The CDR3 totals 19 residues. Trimming left V 0 bases short and J 5 bases short, with 23 bases between. Germline CDR1 is SGHVS and CDR2 is FQNEAQ. The CDR3 DNA is TGTGCCAGCAGCTTAGCGCGGGACATCGGCGGAATAGGGGATCAGCCCCAGCATTTT. Amino acid sequence: CASSLARDIGGIGDQPQHF.

As regards this clonotype: A much larger clone differs by one base, so this may be a read error. The V call is TRBV7-9, the J call TRBJ2-5; TRBD2 matches at 9 bases. The germline V gene has CDR1 SEHNR and CDR2 FQNEAQ (reference sequence). This CDR3 region has 15 residues. CDR3 protein: CTSSQAGGRQETQYF. CDR3 nucleotide sequence: TGTACCAGCAGCCAAGCGGGAGGACGCCAAGAGACCCAGTACTTC.

The chain employs TRBV29-1 and TRBJ1-3; unclear D gene. The germline CDR1 and CDR2 sequences are SQVTM and ANQGSEA. The CDR3 has 13 residues. V dropped 8 bases and J dropped 2 bases, with 13 bases sitting between them. CDR3 in amino acids: CSLGGRPGNTIYF. The CDR3 coding sequence is TGCAGCTTAGGCGGACGTCCTGGAAACACCATATATTTT.

This clonotype was counted only a few times. The chain is built from TRBV27 and TRBJ2-7; 9 bases are a match to TRBD2. The CDR3 sequence is 17 residues long. Germline lookup yields CDR1 MNHEY and CDR2 SMNVEV (reference sequence). V lost 0 bases, J lost 5 bases, and 11 bases stayed unmatched. The CDR3, as DNA: TGTGCCAGCAGTTTATCCGGACCCTTGCGGGAGGGCAACGAGCAGTACTTC. It codes for CASSLSGPLREGNEQYF.

This clonotype was observed a handful of times. The chain combines TRBV3-1 with TRBJ2-5, with D perhaps matching TRBD1 (5 bases). Between the trimmed V and J ends, which lost 0 bases and 3 bases, there was a span of 11 bases. The CDR3 totals 15 residues. CDR1 is LGHDT and CDR2 is YNNKEL in the germline V gene (reference sequence). The CDR3, as DNA: TGTGCCAGCAGCCAAGAAAGGACATTTAAAGAGACCCAGTACTTC. This codes for CASSQERTFKETQYF.

This clonotype came up many times. The chain uses TRBV6-1 and TRBJ2-7; a possible D gene is TRBD2 (7 bases). The V end was cut by 6 bases, the J end by 0 bases, with 15 bases between. From germline, CDR1 is MNHNS and CDR2 SASEGT. This CDR3 has 15 residues. CDR3 protein: CASSLSGGSSYEQYF. In DNA, the CDR3 is TGTGCCAGCAGCTTGTCGGGGGGCAGCTCCTACGAGCAGTACTTC.

With respect to this clonotype: With a much larger clone just one base away, this may be a read error. V gene TRBV6-1 combines with J gene TRBJ1-1, with a possible D match to TRBD1 (5 bases). Germline V lookup: CDR1 MNHNS, CDR2 SASEGT. This CDR3 is 13 amino acids long. V gave up 7 bases and J gave up 4 bases, with 13 bases separating them. The CDR3 reads CASTEQGRTEAFF. The CDR3, as DNA: TGTGCCAGCACCGAGCAGGGCCGCACTGAAGCTTTCTTT.

The chain employs TRBV7-9 and TRBJ1-6; TRBD1 matches at 9 bases. The CDR3 is 16 amino acids. CDR1 is SEHNR, CDR2 FQNEAQ, per germline (reference sequence). The junction had 9 bases not matched to a gene; V was cut back by 2 bases and J by 10 bases. The CDR3 reads CASSLFSGTGRSPLHF. Here the CDR3 DNA reads TGTGCCAGCAGCTTATTCTCCGGGACAGGGAGGTCACCCCTCCACTTT.

This clonotype has at least ten counts. J is TRBJ2-7 and V is TRBV12-3 or TRBV12-4; tentatively, D is TRBD1 or TRBD2 (6 bases each). The V and J ends lost 5 bases and 6 bases respectively, with 17 bases between them. CDR3 size: 14 residues. The chain's CDR3 is CASSTDSGGGEQYF. CDR3 sequence (DNA): TGTGCCAGCAGTACCGACTCCGGAGGGGGCGAGCAGTACTTC.

Points on this clonotype: This may stem from a read error, because a much larger clone lies one nucleotide away. The chain is built from TRBV7-9 and TRBJ2-7, with a tentative D call TRBD2 (7 bases). CDR1 and CDR2 (germline): SEHNR, FQNEAQ (reference sequence). With 0 bases removed from V and 7 bases from J, the gap between germline ends came to 13 bases. The CDR3 runs to 14 residues. This CDR3 is CASSLAGGEREQYF. The CDR3 DNA follows: TGTGCCAGCAGCTTAGCAGGGGGGGAACGGGAGCAGTACTTC.

The sample holds a few counts of this clonotype. V and J are TRBV4-1 and TRBJ2-2, with 8 nucleotides matching TRBD2. The germline CDR1 and CDR2 sequences are MGHRA and YSYEKL. Losses at the gene ends were 2 bases for V and 6 bases for J; bases not matched to a gene: 2. CDR3 size: 14 residues. The CDR3: CASSQPAGAGELFF. The CDR3 nucleotides read TGCGCCAGCAGCCAACCAGCGGGAGCCGGGGAGCTGTTTTTT.

This clonotype was seen ten or more times. The rearrangement joins TRBV10-2 to TRBJ2-7; perhaps TRBD2 as D (6 bases). With 10 bases removed from V and 5 bases from J, the gap between germline ends came to 21 bases. Germline V gene sequence: CDR1 WSHSY, CDR2 SAAADI. The CDR3 extends over 14 amino acids. The chain's CDR3 is CATMGGFRDHEQYF. For the CDR3, the DNA is TGCGCCACAATGGGGGGATTCCGCGACCACGAGCAGTACTTC.

This clonotype was seen ten or more times. V and J are TRBV7-6 and TRBJ1-3, with a possible D match to TRBD1 (6 bases). The CDR3 is made up of 17 amino acids. Trimming cost V 3 bases and J 2 bases, with 17 bases left between them. The germline V gene has CDR1 SGHVS and CDR2 FNYEAQ. In nucleotides, the CDR3 is TGTGCCAGCAGCTTCGGAAGCTCAGGGGTCCCTGGAAACACCATATATTTT. Translating gives CASSFGSSGVPGNTIYF.

Comment on this clonotype: With a much larger clone just one base away, this may be a read error. The chain links TRBV12-3 or TRBV12-4 to TRBJ1-4; D is unresolved. CDR3 size: 14 residues. Written as DNA, the CDR3 is TGTACCAGCAGTTTATCCGCATTTAATGAAAAACTGTTTTTT. Amino acid sequence: CTSSLSAFNEKLFF.

This clonotype was recorded a few times. V and J are TRBV20-1 and TRBJ2-3; D gene uncertain. V was trimmed by 6 bases and J by 6 bases, leaving 13 bases between them. CDR3 length equals 12 residues. Germline V gives CDR1 DFQATT, CDR2 SNEGSKA (reference sequence). This CDR3 is CSALMGPDTQYF. In nucleotides, the CDR3 is TGCAGTGCACTAATGGGCCCTGATACGCAGTATTTT.